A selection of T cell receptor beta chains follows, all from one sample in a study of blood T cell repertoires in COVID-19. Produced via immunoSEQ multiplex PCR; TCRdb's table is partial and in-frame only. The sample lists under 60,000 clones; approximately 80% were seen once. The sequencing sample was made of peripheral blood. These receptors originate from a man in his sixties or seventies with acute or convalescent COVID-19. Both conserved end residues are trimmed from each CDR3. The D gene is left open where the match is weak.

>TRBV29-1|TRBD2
SVGGAGGTGELF
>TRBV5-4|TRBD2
ASSFSAGGPDNEQF
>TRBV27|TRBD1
ASSFGTGNQPQH
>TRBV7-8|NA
ASSLNYEAF
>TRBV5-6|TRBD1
ASSPGGDEQY
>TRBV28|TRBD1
ASRQGLATDTQY
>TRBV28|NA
ASSLTEISTDTQY
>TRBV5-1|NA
ASSSQGYIQY
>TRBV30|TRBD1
AWRGRTGSTSNSPLH
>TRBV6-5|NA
ASSLRSLYGYT
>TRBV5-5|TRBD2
ASSSLTSGVLVDTQY
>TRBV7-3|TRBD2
ASSPEGQLADTQY
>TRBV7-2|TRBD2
ASSLVGLADFTGELF
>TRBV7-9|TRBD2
ASSREGSYEQY
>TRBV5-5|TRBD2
ASRPGLAGDTQY
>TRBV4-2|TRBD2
ASSQVSGSSYEQY
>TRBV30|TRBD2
AWGDGGQETQY